These T cell receptor beta chains were read from a single sample in a study of CD8 T cells in ankylosing spondylitis. TCRdb reanalysed the 5' RACE reads using MiXCR and keeps one entry per CDR3 protein. The sample lists 300,000 to 350,000 distinct CDR3 sequences, around 21% seen once, with 3.5% in the top ten. Input material: blood, either unsorted or a sorted T cell fraction (not recorded which). These receptors came from a female donor with ankylosing spondylitis or in good health (not recorded which). The CDR3 runs from the conserved cysteine through the conserved F or W. The D gene is left open where the match is weak. The size field is filled for only some rows; it gives once, few, many or a size class.

abundance: NA
j_gene: TRBJ1-1
v_gene: TRBV7-9
d_gene: NA
CDR3aa: CASTFDRGTEAFF
CDR3nt: TGTGCCAGCACCTTCGATAGGGGCACTGAAGCTTTCTTT

abundance: NA
j_gene: TRBJ2-3
v_gene: TRBV10-3
d_gene: NA
CDR3aa: CAISEGTPHTGTQYF
CDR3nt: TGTGCCATCAGTGAGGGGACCCCCCACACGGGTACGCAGTATTTT

abundance: NA
j_gene: TRBJ2-3
v_gene: TRBV9
d_gene: NA
CDR3aa: CASSVVGGQDTQYF
CDR3nt: TGTGCCAGCAGCGTAGTAGGGGGGCAAGATACGCAGTATTTT

abundance: NA
j_gene: TRBJ2-7
v_gene: TRBV7-2
d_gene: NA
CDR3aa: CASSLGGIGTYEQYF
CDR3nt: TGTGCCAGCAGCTTAGGCGGGATTGGAACCTACGAGCAGTACTTC

abundance: many
j_gene: TRBJ1-5
v_gene: TRBV7-8
d_gene: NA
CDR3aa: CASSLVDPSRAPQHF
CDR3nt: TGTGCCAGCAGCTTAGTGGATCCCTCTCGGGCGCCCCAGCATTTT

abundance: NA
j_gene: TRBJ2-5
v_gene: TRBV12-3/TRBV12-4
d_gene: NA
CDR3aa: CASSFLAEGPQETQYF
CDR3nt: TGTGCCAGCAGCTTTTTGGCCGAGGGGCCACAAGAGACCCAGTACTTC

abundance: many
j_gene: TRBJ1-5
v_gene: TRBV7-8
d_gene: NA
CDR3aa: CASSLGGLTENQPQHF
CDR3nt: TGTGCCAGCAGCTTAGGTGGACTGACAGAAAATCAGCCCCAGCATTTT

abundance: NA
j_gene: TRBJ2-7
v_gene: TRBV4-3
d_gene: NA
CDR3aa: CASSQGPGPGLYEQYF
CDR3nt: TGCGCCAGCAGCCAAGGACCGGGGCCAGGCCTCTACGAGCAGTACTTC

abundance: many
j_gene: TRBJ2-7
v_gene: TRBV12-3/TRBV12-4
d_gene: TRBD2
CDR3aa: CASSLGGGTYEQYF
CDR3nt: TGTGCCAGCAGTTTAGGCGGGGGAACCTACGAGCAGTACTTC

abundance: NA
j_gene: TRBJ2-7
v_gene: TRBV12-3/TRBV12-4
d_gene: TRBD1
CDR3aa: CASSSRGQITYEQYF
CDR3nt: TGTGCCAGCAGTTCAAGGGGACAGATTACCTACGAGCAGTACTTC

abundance: NA
j_gene: TRBJ2-7
v_gene: TRBV18
d_gene: NA
CDR3aa: CASSPQGDSWEQYF
CDR3nt: TGTGCCAGCTCCCCCCAGGGGGACTCCTGGGAGCAGTACTTC

abundance: many
j_gene: TRBJ1-5
v_gene: TRBV20-1
d_gene: TRBD1
CDR3aa: CSVLPGGGGNQPQHF
CDR3nt: TGCAGTGTGCTTCCAGGGGGCGGAGGCAATCAGCCCCAGCATTTT

abundance: NA
j_gene: TRBJ1-2
v_gene: TRBV9
d_gene: NA
CDR3aa: CASSEIPTDPRYGYTF
CDR3nt: TGTGCCAGCAGCGAGATCCCTACAGACCCTCGCTATGGCTACACCTTC

abundance: NA
j_gene: TRBJ2-1
v_gene: TRBV7-2
d_gene: TRBD2
CDR3aa: CASSLGLAGGEQFF
CDR3nt: TGTGCCAGCAGCTTGGGGCTAGCGGGAGGCGAGCAGTTCTTC

abundance: NA
j_gene: TRBJ2-3
v_gene: TRBV20-1
d_gene: NA
CDR3aa: CSARSGGLGSTDTQYF
CDR3nt: TGCAGTGCTAGAAGTGGGGGACTCGGTAGCACAGATACGCAGTATTTT

abundance: few
j_gene: TRBJ2-5
v_gene: TRBV6-5
d_gene: NA
CDR3aa: CASSYGPRQETQYF
CDR3nt: TGTGCCAGCAGTTACGGTCCCAGGCAAGAGACCCAGTACTTC

abundance: few
j_gene: TRBJ1-5
v_gene: TRBV27
d_gene: NA
CDR3aa: CASCSRGAAHSNQPQHF
CDR3nt: TGTGCCAGCTGCTCACGGGGGGCTGCCCATAGCAATCAGCCCCAGCATTTT

abundance: many
j_gene: TRBJ1-1
v_gene: TRBV6-5
d_gene: NA
CDR3aa: CASSYEAETEAFF
CDR3nt: TGTGCCAGCAGTTACGAAGCGGAGACTGAAGCTTTCTTT

abundance: many
j_gene: TRBJ2-1
v_gene: TRBV29-1
d_gene: NA
CDR3aa: CSVERLGNEQFF
CDR3nt: TGCAGCGTTGAAAGGTTGGGGAATGAGCAGTTCTTC

abundance: few
j_gene: TRBJ2-1
v_gene: TRBV6-1
d_gene: TRBD1
CDR3aa: CASSEALAGGLGGKDNEQFF
CDR3nt: TGTGCCAGCAGTGAAGCGCTTGCAGGGGGCCTAGGAGGTAAAGACAATGAGCAGTTCTTC

abundance: many
j_gene: TRBJ2-1
v_gene: TRBV29-1
d_gene: TRBD1
CDR3aa: CSVGSGGTGEQFF
CDR3nt: TGCAGCGTAGGGTCAGGGGGAACGGGGGAGCAGTTCTTC

abundance: NA
j_gene: TRBJ2-3
v_gene: TRBV7-2
d_gene: NA
CDR3aa: CASSLIPDLSTDTQYF
CDR3nt: TGTGCCAGCAGCTTAATCCCGGACCTTAGCACAGATACGCAGTATTTT

abundance: few
j_gene: TRBJ2-7
v_gene: TRBV12-3/TRBV12-4
d_gene: NA
CDR3aa: CASSYAIGDEQYF
CDR3nt: TGTGCCAGCAGTTACGCTATTGGGGACGAGCAGTACTTC

abundance: once
j_gene: TRBJ2-7
v_gene: TRBV15
d_gene: NA
CDR3aa: CATSRASWGAYEQYF
CDR3nt: TGTGCCACCAGCCGTGCCAGTTGGGGGGCCTACGAGCAGTACTTC

abundance: NA
j_gene: TRBJ1-1
v_gene: TRBV20-1
d_gene: NA
CDR3aa: CSATTGFTPTEAFF
CDR3nt: TGCAGTGCTACCACAGGGTTCACGCCCACTGAAGCTTTCTTT

abundance: NA
j_gene: TRBJ1-2
v_gene: TRBV5-4
d_gene: NA
CDR3aa: CASSRDGRSNYGYTF
CDR3nt: TGTGCCAGCAGCCGTGACGGACGATCTAACTATGGCTACACCTTC

abundance: many
j_gene: TRBJ1-1
v_gene: TRBV18
d_gene: NA
CDR3aa: CASSPTGNTEAFF
CDR3nt: TGTGCCAGCTCGCCAACAGGGAACACTGAAGCTTTCTTT

abundance: NA
j_gene: TRBJ2-7
v_gene: TRBV20-1
d_gene: TRBD1
CDR3aa: CSARSSGSGQGTYEQYF
CDR3nt: TGCAGTGCTAGGTCTTCGGGATCGGGACAGGGAACCTACGAGCAGTACTTC

abundance: many
j_gene: TRBJ2-1
v_gene: TRBV10-1
d_gene: NA
CDR3aa: CASSPSDGNSNNEQFF
CDR3nt: TGCGCCAGCAGTCCCTCCGACGGGAATTCGAACAATGAGCAGTTCTTC

abundance: many
j_gene: TRBJ2-1
v_gene: TRBV6-1
d_gene: TRBD2
CDR3aa: CASRRPGLAANEQFF
CDR3nt: TGTGCCAGCAGACGCCCGGGACTAGCGGCTAATGAGCAGTTCTTC

abundance: few
j_gene: TRBJ2-7
v_gene: TRBV18
d_gene: NA
CDR3aa: CASSPGPAVAYEQYF
CDR3nt: TGTGCCAGCTCACCCGGGCCAGCGGTCGCCTACGAGCAGTACTTC

abundance: few
j_gene: TRBJ2-3
v_gene: TRBV5-1
d_gene: NA
CDR3aa: CASSLPSQISLTDTQYF
CDR3nt: TGCGCCAGCAGCTTGCCCTCACAAATTTCCCTCACAGATACGCAGTATTTT

abundance: NA
j_gene: TRBJ2-1
v_gene: TRBV15
d_gene: TRBD2
CDR3aa: CATSRGTRVEQFF
CDR3nt: TGTGCCACCAGCAGAGGGACTAGAGTTGAGCAGTTCTTC

abundance: NA
j_gene: TRBJ2-1
v_gene: TRBV19
d_gene: TRBD1
CDR3aa: CASSVDRGSGEQFF
CDR3nt: TGTGCCAGTAGTGTAGACAGGGGATCGGGTGAGCAGTTCTTC

abundance: many
j_gene: TRBJ2-7
v_gene: TRBV12-3/TRBV12-4
d_gene: TRBD2
CDR3aa: CASSFASGSYEQYF
CDR3nt: TGTGCCAGCAGTTTCGCTAGCGGGTCCTACGAGCAGTACTTC

abundance: NA
j_gene: TRBJ2-3
v_gene: TRBV7-9
d_gene: NA
CDR3aa: CASNPASTDTQYF
CDR3nt: TGTGCCAGCAACCCGGCTAGCACAGATACGCAGTATTTT

abundance: few
j_gene: TRBJ2-1
v_gene: TRBV20-1
d_gene: TRBD2
CDR3aa: CSARRTSGFRQEQFF
CDR3nt: TGCAGTGCTAGGCGGACTAGCGGGTTCAGACAAGAGCAGTTCTTC

abundance: few
j_gene: TRBJ2-1
v_gene: TRBV5-1
d_gene: NA
CDR3aa: CASSLRANGDEQFF
CDR3nt: TGCGCCAGCAGCCTAAGGGCGAACGGGGATGAGCAGTTCTTC